This T cell receptor beta chain stems from a study of CD8+ T cells in alopecia areata. Documented treatment: oral pan-JAK inhibitor, 5-10 mg twice daily. The germline V gene encodes CDR1 SGHRS and CDR2 YFSETQ. V lost 4 bases, J lost 0 bases, and 7 bases lay in between. The CDR3 covers 13 residues. Sequencing used cDNA as its template, made by extracting RNA and reverse transcribing it. Sequencing used immunoSEQ multiplex PCR; TCRdb keeps in-frame clones, though not all of them. The repertoire consists of about 190,000 clones, with 50% to 60% occurring once and the leading ten covering approximately 0.69%.

The V and J genes are TRBV5-1 and TRBJ2-5, with unresolved D. The TCR was taken from a human donor with alopecia areata. The sequenced sample was CD4+ T cells sorted from blood, obtained at week 4, from a patient treated with tofacitinib. CDR3 DNA: TGCGCCAGCAGCCCTGACAACCAAGAGACCCAGTACTTC. It codes for CASSPDNQETQYF.